A single sample gave rise to the 2 T cell receptor beta chains below, sequenced in a study of blood T cells in healthy people across ages. It was with a sample-barcoded 5' primer and a J-beta primer mix that a second PCR of roughly 7 to 12 cycles was run. TCRdb re-derived calls from the 5' RACE reads in MiXCR, one entry per CDR3 protein. The sample lists fewer than 1.5 million distinct CDR3 sequences; around 39% were seen once. Sequencing was performed on blood. The source is a woman in her late teens or twenties in good health.

Ten or more counts support this clonotype. The chain recombines TRBV28 with TRBJ2-7; D is perhaps TRBD1 or TRBD2 (5 bases each). The CDR3 runs 12 residues. Germline V gives CDR1 MDHEN, CDR2 SYDVKM. V was cut by 7 bases and J by 0 bases, with 7 bases left in between. CDR3 region: CASTGSSYEQYF. For the CDR3, the DNA is TGTGCCAGCACAGGGAGCTCCTACGAGCAGTACTTC.

V gene TRBV9 combines with J gene TRBJ2-7, with TRBD2 matching 10 bases. Germline V CDR1 and CDR2: SGDLS, YYNGEE. CDR3 length: 14 residues. V lost 0 bases and J lost 6; bases outside the gene matches: 3. As DNA, the CDR3 is TGTGCCAGCAGCGTAGAACTAGCGGGACCCGAGCAGTACTTC. Protein: CASSVELAGPEQYF.